Presented here are 19 T cell receptor beta chains from one specimen sequenced in a study of cytomegalovirus exposure and HLA in healthy donors. The PCR used 60 Vbeta and 13 Jbeta primers. The data were produced by immunoSEQ multiplex PCR, yet TCRdb's version contains in-frame clones alone and is incomplete. The sample includes about 160,000 clones, 80% of them seen just once. The material sequenced was PBMCs. The receptor source for this set is a woman aged 45-59 years in good health and CMV-seronegative.

The chain has TRBV4-3 and TRBJ2-1; D is unclear. Deletions cut 0 bases from V and 9 bases from J, with 9 bases between. Germline CDR1 and CDR2: LGHNA and YSLEER. This CDR3 is 13 amino acids long. The CDR3 region is CASSQDKSSEQFF. The CDR3 DNA reads as TGCGCCAGCAGCCAAGATAAATCGTCTGAGCAGTTCTTC.

V usage is TRBV7-8 and J usage is TRBJ1-5; 8 bases fit TRBD1. The J segment lost 3 bases and the V segment lost 8 bases, leaving 9 bases of the junction unmatched. CDR3 length: 15 residues. CDR1 and CDR2 from the germline V gene are SGHVS and FQNEAQ. CDR3 loop: CASGPGTGLNQPQHF. The DNA for the CDR3 is TGTGCCAGCGGACCCGGGACAGGTCTCAATCAGCCCCAGCATTTT. The full variable domain, rest sourced from reference TRBV7-8 and TRBJ1-5, is GAGVSQSPRYKVAKRGQDVALRCDPISGHVSLFWYQQALGQGPEFLTYFQNEAQLDKSGLPSDRFFAERPEGSVSTLKIQRTQQEDSAVYLCASGPGTGLNQPQHFGDGTRLSIL.

V gene TRBV4-3 combines with J gene TRBJ1-5; D is unclear. V shed 0 bases and J shed 4 bases, with 13 bases lying between them. Germline CDR1 is LGHNA and CDR2 is YSLEER. CDR3 length equals 16 residues. This CDR3 is CASSQDRFRGNQPQHF. CDR3 nucleotides: TGCGCCAGCAGCCAAGATCGTTTCCGGGGAAATCAGCCCCAGCATTTT.

The V gene is TRBV5-1, the J gene TRBJ2-1; 12 bases fit TRBD2. This CDR3 comprises 16 residues. Trimming removed 2 bases from V and 8 bases from J; junction bases left unmatched: 8. In germline, CDR1 is SGHRS, CDR2 YFSETQ. DNA of the CDR3: TGCGCCAGCAGCTTACCGACTAGCGGGAGTGGCGATGAGCAGTTCTTC. Residues: CASSLPTSGSGDEQFF. The full variable domain, with the rest looked up from reference TRBV5-1 and TRBJ2-1, is KAGVTQTPRYLIKTRGQQVTLSCSPISGHRSVSWYQQTPGQGLQFLFEYFSETQRNKGNFPGRFSGRQFSNSRSEMNVSTLELGDSALYLCASSLPTSGSGDEQFFGPGTRLTVL.

In this sample, this clone turned up a few times. The V and J genes are TRBV2 and TRBJ1-2; the D gene is possibly TRBD1 (5 bases). The CDR3 runs 14 residues. CDR1 and CDR2 (germline): SNHLY, FYNNEI. Between the trimmed V and J ends, which lost 6 bases and 8 bases, there was a span of 19 bases. The CDR3 DNA sequence: TGTGCCAGCAGGGCCGGCGCGGGACTGGGCGGCTACACCTTC. This sequence encodes CASRAGAGLGGYTF.

This clone has just one count. Other DNA sequences of this sample code for an identical CDR3. The chain is built from TRBV6-6 and TRBJ2-7; possible D gene TRBD2, 5 bases. V was trimmed by 2 bases and J by 3 bases, leaving 17 bases between them. The germline CDR1 and CDR2 sequences are MNHNY and SVGAGI (reference sequence). This CDR3 is 16 amino acids long. CDR3 in amino acids: CASSYTAPQAGYEQYF. The CDR3 region has the DNA TGTGCCAGCAGTTACACGGCACCCCAGGCGGGCTACGAGCAGTACTTC.

V usage is TRBV6-5 and J usage is TRBJ1-1; 7 bases match TRBD1. This CDR3 has 14 residues. The V gene's germline CDR1 is MNHEY and CDR2 SVGAGI. Trimming at V came to 6 bases and at J to 2 bases, leaving 6 bases not matched to a gene. The CDR3 bases are TGTGCCAGCAGAACCGGGACAGACAACACTGAAGCTTTCTTT. Its translation is CASRTGTDNTEAFF.

V is TRBV6-6 and J is TRBJ2-1; 10 nucleotides align to TRBD2. The V and J ends lost 7 bases and 6 bases, in that order; junction bases with no gene match: 6. The V gene's germline CDR1 is MNHNY and CDR2 SVGAGI (reference sequence). The CDR3 contains 14 residues. CDR3 residues: CASTTSGVGNEQFF. CDR3 DNA sequence: TGTGCCAGCACTACTAGCGGGGTAGGCAATGAGCAGTTCTTC.

This sequence joins TRBV7-2 and TRBJ2-7; possibly TRBD2 for D (6 bases). Germline CDR1 SGHTA, CDR2 FQGNSA. Trimming stripped 6 bases from V and 4 bases from J, with 19 bases between. This CDR3 spans 15 amino acids. The CDR3 DNA is TGTGCCAGCAGTCCCGTAGGGCGGGAAATTTACGAGCAGTACTTC. It specifies CASSPVGREIYEQYF.

The V and J genes are TRBV7-2 and TRBJ1-1, with D possibly being TRBD1 (6 bases). The V end lost 3 bases, the J end lost 1 base, and 12 bases lay between the germline ends. The CDR3 has 15 residues. Germline CDR1 SGHTA, CDR2 FQGNSA. CDR3 sequence reads: CASSFDRGGNTEAFF. In nucleotides, the CDR3 is TGTGCCAGCAGCTTCGATAGGGGGGGGAACACTGAAGCTTTCTTT.

The chain carries TRBV28 and TRBJ2-7; 15 bases are shared with TRBD2. This CDR3 contains 19 residues. Per germline, CDR1 MDHEN and CDR2 SYDVKM. J was trimmed by 3 bases and V by 5 bases; bases with no gene match: 14. In DNA, the CDR3 is TGTGCCAGCAGTCGGACTAGCGGGAGGGCCACGCGGGGCCTCTACGAGCAGTACTTC. Residues: CASSRTSGRATRGLYEQYF.

The chain joins TRBV28 to TRBJ2-3; D is uncertain. Trimming took off 1 base at V and 0 bases at J, with 2 bases between the two ends. The CDR3 runs 13 residues. Per germline, CDR1 MDHEN and CDR2 SYDVKM. Here the CDR3 DNA reads TGTGCCAGCAGTTTATCGAGCACAGATACGCAGTATTTT. It yields the protein CASSLSSTDTQYF.

This chain connects TRBV10-3 to TRBJ1-1; tentative D call: TRBD1 (5 bases). The germline CDR1 and CDR2 sequences are ENHRY and SYGVKD. The V and J ends lost 10 bases and 1 base respectively, with 7 bases between them. This CDR3 spans 11 amino acids. For the CDR3, the DNA is TGTGCCACCACAGGGAACACTGAAGCTTTCTTT. Translating it yields CATTGNTEAFF.

This chain links TRBV28 with TRBJ1-5, with 7 bases aligning to TRBD1. V lost 5 bases to trimming and J lost 4 bases; unmatched junction nucleotides: 5. Looked up from germline, CDR1 is MDHEN and CDR2 is SYDVKM. This CDR3 has 14 amino acids. Here the CDR3 DNA reads TGTGCCAGCAGTCTTCGACAGGGAAATCAGCCCCAGCATTTT. Translated: CASSLRQGNQPQHF.

The chain carries TRBV5-8 and TRBJ2-7; D is perhaps TRBD1 (6 bases). Germline CDR1 reads SGHTS; CDR2 reads YDEGEE. With 5 bases removed from V and 0 bases from J, the gap between germline ends came to 15 bases. The CDR3 is 15 residues long. The CDR3 sequence: CASSLDRLSSYEQYF. The CDR3 DNA sequence: TGTGCCAGCAGTCTTGACAGGCTGAGCTCCTACGAGCAGTACTTC.

This chain links TRBV6-6 with TRBJ2-1; TRBD2 agrees at 8 bases. CDR1 is MNHNY and CDR2 is SVGAGI in the germline V gene (reference sequence). The CDR3 spans 14 residues. Losses at the gene ends were 8 bases for V and 3 bases for J; bases not matched to a gene: 6. Here the CDR3 DNA reads TGTGCCAGCTCCGGGGGGGCAATCTACAATGAGCAGTTCTTC. It codes for CASSGGAIYNEQFF.

Points on this clone: The germline gene is not matched at one end of the junction; a read error may be the cause. This rearrangement joins TRBV7-9 to TRBJ2-7, with 9 bases fitting TRBD2. Germline CDR1 reads SEHNR; CDR2 reads FQNEAQ (reference sequence). The CDR3 contains 12 residues. CDR3 sequence reads: CSSSPSGNEQYF. DNA of the CDR3: TGTTCCAGCAGCCCTAGCGGGAACGAGCAGTACTTC.

This clone was seen a handful of times. The rearrangement joins TRBV2 to TRBJ1-1, with 9 bases matching TRBD1. The CDR3 has 15 amino acids. Trimming removed 5 bases from V and 1 base from J; junction bases left unmatched: 5. Germline loops: CDR1 SNHLY, CDR2 FYNNEI. CDR3 sequence (DNA): TGTGCCAGCAGTAGCCCGGGACAGGGGAACACTGAAGCTTTCTTT. Translation: CASSSPGQGNTEAFF.

The V and J genes are TRBV28 and TRBJ2-2; 11 nucleotides align to TRBD1. Germline CDR1 reads MDHEN; CDR2 reads SYDVKM. This CDR3 comprises 16 residues. The junction had 5 bases not matched to a gene; V was cut back by 2 bases and J by 6 bases. CDR3 in DNA: TGTGCCAGCAGTTTACCGGACAGGGGGCTCTCCGGGGAGCTGTTTTTT. Protein: CASSLPDRGLSGELFF.